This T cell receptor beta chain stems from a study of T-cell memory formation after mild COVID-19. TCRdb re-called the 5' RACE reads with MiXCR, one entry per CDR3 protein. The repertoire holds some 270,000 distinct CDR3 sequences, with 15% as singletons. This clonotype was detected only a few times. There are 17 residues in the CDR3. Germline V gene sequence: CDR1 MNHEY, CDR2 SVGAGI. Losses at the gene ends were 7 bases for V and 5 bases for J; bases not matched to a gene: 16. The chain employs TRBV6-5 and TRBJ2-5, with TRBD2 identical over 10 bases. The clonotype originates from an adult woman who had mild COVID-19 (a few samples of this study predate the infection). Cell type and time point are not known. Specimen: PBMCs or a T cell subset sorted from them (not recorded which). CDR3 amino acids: CASTPSSSGRFRETQYF. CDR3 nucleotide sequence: TGTGCCAGCACCCCTTCCAGTAGCGGGAGGTTCCGGGAGACCCAGTACTTC.